The 18 T cell receptor beta chains given below trace back to one sample, sequenced in a study of blood T cells in healthy people across ages. Sample-barcoded 5' priming and a J-beta primer mix drove a second PCR of roughly 6 to 12 cycles. TCRdb reprocessed the 5' RACE reads with MiXCR, giving one entry per CDR3 protein. The sample has approximately 760,000 distinct CDR3 sequences; around a quarter are singletons. In addition, the sample was reused for a study of T cells of mothers and their children.

The source material was blood. These receptors all stem from a boy aged 10-17 years in good health.

This clonotype was observed a few times. CDR3 protein: CASGTDSSEELFF. In nucleotides, the CDR3 is TGTGCCAGCGGTACGGACAGCTCGGAAGAACTGTTTTTT. This chain connects TRBV6-2 or TRBV6-3 to TRBJ1-4, with D possibly being TRBD1 (6 bases). Looked up from germline, CDR1 is MNHEY and CDR2 is SVGEGT. The CDR3 is made up of 13 amino acids. Deletions cut 8 bases from V and 12 bases from J, with 19 bases between.

A few counts support this clonotype. V is TRBV9 and J is TRBJ2-7; the match to TRBD1 covers 7 bases. The germline gives CDR1 SGDLS, CDR2 YYNGEE. Losses at the gene ends were 4 bases for V and 5 bases for J; bases not matched to a gene: 6. CDR3 size: 13 residues. CDR3: CASSTRQGHEQYF. Here the CDR3 DNA reads TGTGCCAGCAGCACGAGACAGGGTCACGAGCAGTACTTC.

This chain joins TRBV14 and TRBJ2-1; a possible D gene is TRBD2 (7 bases). The tail of the sequence fits TRBJ2-5 better, so the J call may be wrong. CDR3 size: 16 residues. Germline lookup yields CDR1 SGHDN and CDR2 FVKESK. CDR3 region: CASSQGGGGLGETQYF. CDR3 nucleotides: TGTGCCAGCAGCCAAGGAGGCGGGGGCCTCGGGGAGACCCAGTACTTC.

The J gene is TRBJ2-5, the V gene TRBV12-3 or TRBV12-4; TRBD2 agrees at 7 bases. This CDR3 is 15 amino acids long. After removal of 3 bases from V and 7 bases from J, the junction contained 11 bases not matched to a gene. The CDR3 DNA reads TGTGCCAGCAGTTTGTTCCGGGGGGATGGGAGGACCCAGTACTTC. Translated: CASSLFRGDGRTQYF.

The chain has TRBV7-2 and TRBJ2-7; 8 bases line up with TRBD2. The CDR3 covers 16 residues. From germline, CDR1 is SGHTA and CDR2 FQGNSA. V gave up 4 bases and J gave up 9 bases; unmatched junction bases: 17. The chain's CDR3 is CASSSAWVAAGGGQYF. The CDR3 DNA sequence: TGTGCCAGCAGCTCCGCCTGGGTAGCGGCGGGAGGAGGGCAGTACTTC. The full variable domain, rest sourced from reference TRBV7-2 and TRBJ2-7, is GAGVSQSPSNKVTEKGKDVELRCDPISGHTALYWYRQSLGQGLEFLIYFQGNSAPDKSGLPSDRFSAERTGGSVSTLTIQRTQQEDSAVYLCASSSAWVAAGGGQYFGPGTRLTVT.

V gene TRBV5-1 combines with J gene TRBJ2-3, with D possibly TRBD2 on 6 matching bases. V was clipped by 1 base and J by 0 bases, with 18 bases between them. CDR1 is SGHRS and CDR2 is YFSETQ in the germline V gene. The length of the CDR3 is 18 residues. CDR3 loop: CASSLTPARRGSTDTQYF. The CDR3 DNA reads as TGCGCCAGCAGCTTGACCCCGGCCAGGAGGGGAAGCACAGATACGCAGTATTTT.

V usage is TRBV7-8 and J usage is TRBJ2-5, with TRBD1 matching 8 bases. The end of the DNA aligns better with TRBJ2-7, so the J call may be wrong. The CDR3 loop spans 14 amino acids. In germline, CDR1 is SGHVS, CDR2 FQNEAQ. CDR3 loop: CASSAGQGGYEQYF. For the CDR3, the DNA is TGTGCCAGCAGCGCCGGACAGGGTGGATACGAGCAGTACTTC.

This clonotype was picked up a small number of times. The chain recombines TRBV20-1 with TRBJ1-2; D is perhaps TRBD1 (6 bases). V lost 4 bases to trimming and J lost 8 bases, with 17 bases between them. The germline gives CDR1 DFQATT, CDR2 SNEGSKA (reference sequence). This CDR3 has 13 amino acids. CDR3 DNA: TGCAGTGCTAATGGGGGGCGCCTCGGAGGCTACACCTTC. It translates to CSANGGRLGGYTF.

This clonotype was counted only a few times. This rearrangement joins TRBV11-3 to TRBJ2-1; 11 positions match TRBD2. Germline CDR1 and CDR2: SGHNT and YENEEA. The trim removed 1 base at V and 10 bases at J, leaving 3 bases unmatched. The CDR3 extends over 14 amino acids. The CDR3: CASSLGGTSGEQFF. In DNA, the CDR3 is TGTGCCAGCAGCTTAGGGGGGACTAGCGGAGAGCAGTTCTTC.

There are a few counts of this clonotype. This rearrangement joins TRBV3-1 to TRBJ2-5; possibly TRBD2 for D (5 bases). Trimming stripped 0 bases from V and 3 bases from J, with 14 bases between. The CDR3 sequence is 16 residues long. Per germline, CDR1 LGHDT and CDR2 YNNKEL (reference sequence). The CDR3 bases are TGTGCCAGCAGCCAAGATTACGGGATTCAGGAAGAGACCCAGTACTTC. This encodes CASSQDYGIQEETQYF.

The chain combines TRBV9 with TRBJ1-2, with a weak D call TRBD1 (5 bases). The germline V gene encodes CDR1 SGDLS and CDR2 YYNGEE. V lost 1 base to trimming and J lost 4 bases, with 11 bases between them. The CDR3 is 14 residues long. The CDR3 here is CASSVSSTAYGYTF. The CDR3, as DNA: TGTGCCAGCAGCGTATCTTCGACAGCCTATGGCTACACCTTC.

This clonotype was seen only a few times. The CDR3 region has the DNA TGCGCCAGCAGCTTGGAGCTAGCTCTGGGGCTGTTTTTT. This translates into CASSLELALGLFF. V gene TRBV5-1 combines with J gene TRBJ2-2, with a tentative D call TRBD2 (5 bases). Germline V CDR1 and CDR2: SGHRS, YFSETQ. The CDR3 contains 13 residues. V lost 0 bases, J lost 13 bases, and 13 bases lay in between.

The chain employs TRBV28 and TRBJ2-7; D may be TRBD2 (5 bases). With 4 bases removed from V and 2 bases from J, the gap between germline ends came to 15 bases. The CDR3 runs 15 residues. Germline-derived CDR1 and CDR2 are MDHEN and SYDVKM. The CDR3 loop is CASSYPQRKTYEQYF. The CDR3 DNA is TGTGCCAGCAGTTATCCCCAGCGGAAAACCTACGAGCAGTACTTC.

This clonotype was recorded a few times. This chain uses TRBV7-9 with TRBJ2-3, with D maybe TRBD1 (6 bases). V was trimmed by 1 base and J by 11 bases, leaving 13 bases between them. CDR3 length equals 13 residues. Per the germline V gene, CDR1 is SEHNR and CDR2 is FQNEAQ (reference sequence). This chain's CDR3 is CASSLGTGTWQYF. The CDR3 DNA reads as TGTGCCAGCAGCTTAGGCACAGGGACGTGGCAGTATTTT.

The rearrangement links TRBV20-1 to TRBJ1-2, with D possibly being TRBD1 (5 bases). The ends were cut back, 4 bases at V and 8 bases at J, with 20 bases in the middle. The CDR3 contains 14 residues. The germline V gene has CDR1 DFQATT and CDR2 SNEGSKA (reference sequence). CDR3 nucleotides: TGCAGTGCTACGGAGTGGGGGGTCTCTGAAGGCTACACCTTC. Its translation: CSATEWGVSEGYTF.

The chain employs TRBV10-3 and TRBJ1-1; TRBD1 matches at 9 bases. The CDR3 totals 15 residues. V dropped 7 bases and J dropped 1; count of bases not matched to a gene: 7. Germline loops: CDR1 ENHRY, CDR2 SYGVKD. The CDR3 nucleotides are TGTGCCATCACGGGGGGACAGGGCGGGAACACTGAAGCTTTCTTT. Translating it yields CAITGGQGGNTEAFF.

This clonotype was counted only a few times. This chain joins TRBV7-3 and TRBJ1-4; the D gene is possibly TRBD1 (5 bases). Germline V gene sequence: CDR1 SGHTA, CDR2 FQGTGA. The germline V and J ends were trimmed by 5 bases and 7 bases, with 26 bases remaining between them. The CDR3 sequence is 18 residues long. This CDR3 reads CASSEIPPGRGGIEKLFF. CDR3 nucleotide sequence: TGTGCCAGCAGCGAGATCCCCCCTGGAAGGGGAGGTATTGAAAAACTGTTTTTT.

Only a few counts were recorded for this clonotype. The CDR3 protein is CASSTPASSYEQYF. CDR3 DNA sequence: TGTGCCAGCTCCACTCCTGCTAGCTCCTACGAGCAGTACTTC. The chain carries TRBV28 and TRBJ2-7; the D is unclear. The CDR3 runs to 14 residues. Trimming removed 8 bases from V and 0 bases from J, with 14 bases in between. CDR1 and CDR2 from the germline V gene are MDHEN and SYDVKM.